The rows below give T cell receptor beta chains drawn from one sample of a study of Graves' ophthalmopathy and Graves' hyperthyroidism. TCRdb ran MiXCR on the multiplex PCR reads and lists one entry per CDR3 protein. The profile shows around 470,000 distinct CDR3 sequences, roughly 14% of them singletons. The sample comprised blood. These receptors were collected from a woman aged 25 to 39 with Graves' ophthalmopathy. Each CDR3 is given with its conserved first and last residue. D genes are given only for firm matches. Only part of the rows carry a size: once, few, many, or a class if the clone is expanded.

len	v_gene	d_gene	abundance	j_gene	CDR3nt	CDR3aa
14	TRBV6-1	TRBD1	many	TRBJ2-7	TGTGCCAGCGAGCCCCCAGGGGGCGGGTACGAGCAGTACTTC	CASEPPGGGYEQYF
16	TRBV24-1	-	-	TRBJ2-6	TGTGCCACCAGTGACCCCGGACGTTCGGGGGCCAACGTCCTGACTTTC	CATSDPGRSGANVLTF
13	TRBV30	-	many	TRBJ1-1	TGTGCCTGGAGTGACCGTTGGAACACTGAAGCTTTCTTT	CAWSDRWNTEAFF
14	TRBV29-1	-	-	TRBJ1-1	TGCAGCGTCCAACAGGACAATTGGAACACTGAAGCTTTCTTT	CSVQQDNWNTEAFF
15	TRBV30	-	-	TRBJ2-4	TGTGCCTGGGGTCAGGGTGATGGAGGTGCGGACATTCAGTACTTC	CAWGQGDGGADIQYF
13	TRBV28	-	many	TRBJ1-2	TGTGCCGGACGAGAAACAGGGAACTATGGCTACACCTTC	CAGRETGNYGYTF
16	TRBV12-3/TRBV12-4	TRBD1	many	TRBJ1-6	TGTGCCAGCAGTTTATCCCAGGGACAGGTTAATTCACCCCTCCACTTT	CASSLSQGQVNSPLHF
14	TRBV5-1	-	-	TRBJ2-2	TGCGCCAGCAGCTGGCAGGGTAGCACCGGGGAGCTGTTTTTT	CASSWQGSTGELFF
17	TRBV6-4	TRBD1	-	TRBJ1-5	TGTGCCAGCATCGCCTCGACAGGGCAAATCGGCGATCAGCCCCAGCATTTT	CASIASTGQIGDQPQHF
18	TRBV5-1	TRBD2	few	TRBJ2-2	TGCGCCAGCAGCTTCAAGCGCCGGGACTACACGAACACCGGGGAGCTGTTTTTT	CASSFKRRDYTNTGELFF
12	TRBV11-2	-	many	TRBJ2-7	TGTGCCAGCAGCTTAGATCGCGGTGAGCAGTACTTC	CASSLDRGEQYF
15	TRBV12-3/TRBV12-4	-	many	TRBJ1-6	TGTGCCAGCAGTTTAGGACGCCGGCGGACTTCACCCCTCCACTTT	CASSLGRRRTSPLHF
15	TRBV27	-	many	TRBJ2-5	TGTGCCAGCAGTTTTGGAGGAACAGGGCTAGAGACCCAGTACTTC	CASSFGGTGLETQYF
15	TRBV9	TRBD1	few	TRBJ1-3	TGTGCCAGCAGCCCCACAGGGGGTATTGGAAACACCATATATTTT	CASSPTGGIGNTIYF
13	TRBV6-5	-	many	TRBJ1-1	TGTGCCAGCCGGCCAGGAATGAACACTGAAGCTTTCTTT	CASRPGMNTEAFF
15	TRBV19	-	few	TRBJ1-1	TGTGCCAGTAGACTGGCGGCCCTATCGAACACTGAAGCTTTCTTT	CASRLAALSNTEAFF
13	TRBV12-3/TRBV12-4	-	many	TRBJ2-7	TGTGCCAGCAGCCCTTTCCGGGGACGAATGCAGTACTTC	CASSPFRGRMQYF
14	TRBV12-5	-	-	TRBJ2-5	TGTGCTAGTGGAATTGGGATCGACGGGGAGACCCAGTACTTC	CASGIGIDGETQYF